Below are 27 T cell receptor beta chains sequenced from a single sample in a study of blood T cells in healthy people across ages. The use of a sample-barcoded 5' primer and a J-beta primer mix characterized a second PCR of roughly 7 to 12 cycles. TCRdb processed the 5' RACE reads anew with MiXCR; each CDR3 protein has one entry. The data show about 1,500,000 distinct CDR3 sequences, about 30% seen once. Sequencing input: blood. Receptors were obtained from a woman in her 30s in good health.

This clonotype was counted at least ten times. The rearrangement links TRBV7-2 to TRBJ2-7, with 11 bases lining up with TRBD2. There are 15 residues in the CDR3. Germline V lookup: CDR1 SGHTA, CDR2 FQGNSA. After removal of 4 bases from V and 3 bases from J, the junction contained 5 bases not matched to a gene. The CDR3 DNA sequence: TGTGCCAGCAGCTCGGGACTAGCGGACCTCTACGAGCAGTACTTC. Amino acids: CASSSGLADLYEQYF.

This clonotype was seen more than once but under ten times. The chain employs TRBV14 and TRBJ1-5; D unclear. Germline assignment: CDR1 SGHDN and CDR2 FVKESK. Trimming left V 1 base short and J 4 bases short, with 5 bases between. This CDR3 comprises 13 residues. DNA for the CDR3: TGTGCCAGCAGCCAAGGGGAGAATCAGCCCCAGCATTTT. This codes for CASSQGENQPQHF.

Ten or more counts support this clonotype. This rearrangement joins TRBV29-1 to TRBJ2-7, with 14 positions matching TRBD2. The length of the CDR3 is 14 residues. V shed 6 bases and J 3 bases; nucleotides not matched to a gene: 4. Germline CDR1 and CDR2: SQVTM and ANQGSEA. CDR3 bases: TGCAGCGTCGTGGGACTAGCGGGGGTCTACGAGCAGTACTTC. Its protein product is CSVVGLAGVYEQYF.

This clonotype has ten or more counts. V usage is TRBV4-1 and J usage is TRBJ2-5, with 7 bases matching TRBD2. CDR3 length: 15 residues. The trim removed 4 bases at V and 2 bases at J, leaving 7 bases unmatched. CDR1 MGHRA and CDR2 YSYEKL come from the germline V gene. For the CDR3, the DNA is TGCGCCAGCAGCCCTCTAGGACTAGAACAAGAGACCCAGTACTTC. Translating gives CASSPLGLEQETQYF.

This clonotype has only a few counts. V and J are TRBV5-5 and TRBJ2-2; a possible D gene is TRBD2 (5 bases). The CDR3 has 13 residues. V lost 4 bases, J lost 7 bases, and 11 bases lay in between. In germline, CDR1 is SGHKS, CDR2 YYEKEE (reference sequence). DNA of the CDR3: TGTGCCAGCAGCCCCTTCGGGAACGGGGAGCTGTTTTTT. It is translated as CASSPFGNGELFF.

The rearrangement joins TRBV7-6 to TRBJ2-5; maybe TRBD1 (5 bases). The end of the DNA aligns better with TRBJ2-7, so the J call may be wrong. This CDR3 is 14 amino acids long. Germline lookup yields CDR1 SGHVS and CDR2 FNYEAQ. The CDR3 sequence is CASSGPGNSNEQYF. Written as DNA, the CDR3 is TGTGCCAGCAGCGGGCCAGGGAATTCGAACGAGCAGTACTTC.

The rearrangement joins TRBV6-6 to TRBJ2-7; possible D gene TRBD2, 5 bases. Trimming removed 3 bases at V and 5 bases at J, with 8 bases between. CDR3 length equals 12 residues. In germline, CDR1 is MNHNY, CDR2 SVGAGI (reference sequence). The DNA for the CDR3 is TGTGCCAGCAGTTATAGGCGGGACGAGCAGTACTTC. Encoded protein: CASSYRRDEQYF.

The chain combines TRBV15 with TRBJ2-7; possible D gene TRBD2, 5 bases. Trimming left V 0 bases short and J 2 bases short, with 14 bases between. The CDR3 has 16 residues. Germline lookup yields CDR1 LNHNV and CDR2 YYDKDF (reference sequence). As DNA, the CDR3 is TGTGCCACCAGCAGAGATCATACGGAGGATACCTACGAGCAGTACTTC. It translates to CATSRDHTEDTYEQYF.

Remarks on this clonotype: A much larger clone differs by one base, so this may be a read error. The CDR3 region is CASIGANVLTF. In DNA, the CDR3 is TGTGCCAGCATTGGGGCCAACGTCCTGACTTTC. The chain combines TRBV7-9 with TRBJ2-6; D gene ambiguous. Germline values: CDR1 SEHNR, CDR2 FQNEAQ (reference sequence). Trimming left V 7 bases short and J 3 bases short, with 1 base between. The CDR3 loop spans 11 amino acids. Complete variable domain (other parts from reference TRBV7-9 and TRBJ2-6): DTGVSQNPRHKITKRGQNVTFRCDPISEHNRLYWYRQTLGQGPEFLTYFQNEAQLEKSRLLSDRFSAERPKGSFSTLEIQRTEQGDSAMYLCASIGANVLTFGAGSRLTVL.

This clonotype was observed a handful of times. The rearrangement joins TRBV12-3 or TRBV12-4 to TRBJ2-7; 8 bases fit TRBD2. After removal of 8 bases from V and 5 bases from J, the junction contained 17 bases not matched to a gene. This CDR3 is built from 16 residues. The CDR3 DNA is TGTGCCAGCCTTGAAAACAACGGGGGGGCGGTCAACGAGCAGTACTTC. This codes for CASLENNGGAVNEQYF.

In this sample, this clonotype turned up once. The rearrangement uses TRBV5-5 and TRBJ2-5; no clear D. The ends were cut back, 6 bases at V and 11 bases at J, with 20 bases in the middle. This CDR3 is 13 amino acids long. Germline loops: CDR1 SGHKS, CDR2 YYEKEE (reference sequence). CDR3 residues: CASNKITSYGQYF. CDR3 coding DNA: TGTGCCAGCAATAAGATTACCAGTTACGGGCAGTACTTC.

The CDR3 sequence: CASRTSGIHKQYF. The CDR3 DNA sequence: TGTGCCAGCAGGACTAGCGGGATCCACAAGCAGTACTTC. The chain employs TRBV12-3 or TRBV12-4 and TRBJ2-7; 11 positions match TRBD2. This CDR3 spans 13 amino acids. V lost 6 bases, J lost 8 bases, and 6 bases stayed unmatched.

Note on this clonotype: Germline is not matched at one junction end, which may reflect a read error. This chain joins TRBV7-9 and TRBJ2-1; D is possibly TRBD2 (6 bases). CDR1 is SEHNR and CDR2 is FQNEAQ in the germline V gene (reference sequence). The CDR3 covers 17 residues. CDR3 amino acids: CVSSLLWDSSTSNEQFF. CDR3 in DNA: TGTGTCAGCAGCTTACTCTGGGACTCGTCCACTTCCAATGAGCAGTTCTTC.

This clonotype was recorded at least ten times. The chain couples TRBV12-3 or TRBV12-4 to TRBJ2-7; no reliable D call. Between the trimmed V and J ends, which lost 8 bases and 2 bases, there was a span of 10 bases. The CDR3 sequence is 12 residues long. The CDR3 sequence: CASANPTYEQYF. CDR3 DNA: TGTGCCAGCGCCAACCCCACCTACGAGCAGTACTTC.

This clonotype was seen a handful of times. The V gene is TRBV29-1, the J gene TRBJ2-7, with D hard to call. CDR3 length equals 12 residues. With 7 bases removed from V and 1 base from J, the gap between germline ends came to 11 bases. CDR1 and CDR2 (germline): SQVTM, ANQGSEA. The CDR3 is CSALLGSYEQYF. CDR3 coding DNA: TGCAGCGCACTGCTTGGGTCCTACGAGCAGTACTTC.

The V and J genes are TRBV20-1 and TRBJ2-5; TRBD2 matches at 11 bases. The CDR3 contains 16 residues. From germline, CDR1 is DFQATT and CDR2 SNEGSKA (reference sequence). J gave up 5 bases and V 5 bases, and 13 bases lay outside the gene matches. The CDR3 coding sequence is TGCAGTGCTCCGCATGGCACTAGCGGGAGTGTCGAGACCCAGTACTTC. This codes for CSAPHGTSGSVETQYF.

This chain links TRBV7-9 with TRBJ2-2; 9 nucleotides match TRBD1. Germline loops: CDR1 SEHNR, CDR2 FQNEAQ (reference sequence). The CDR3 is 14 residues long. The J segment lost 7 bases and the V segment lost 5 bases, leaving 5 bases of the junction unmatched. Here the CDR3 DNA reads TGTGCCAGCAGCGTAACAGGGGGCGGCGGGGAGCTGTTTTTT. Amino acid sequence: CASSVTGGGGELFF.

This CDR3 reads CATYSHFRDAAGDQPQHF. CDR3 DNA sequence: TGTGCCACCTATTCCCACTTTAGGGACGCCGCGGGGGATCAGCCCCAGCATTTT. This sequence joins TRBV28 and TRBJ1-5; perhaps TRBD1 as D (5 bases). The germline CDR1 and CDR2 sequences are MDHEN and SYDVKM. The CDR3 runs to 18 residues. Trimming took off 10 bases at V and 5 bases at J, with 30 bases between the two ends. Looking up the rest from reference TRBV28 and TRBJ1-5 gives the full variable domain: DVKVTQSSRYLVKRTGEKVFLECVQDMDHENMFWYRQDPGLGLRLIYFSYDVKMKEKGDIPEGYSVSREKKERFSLILESASTNQTSMYLCATYSHFRDAAGDQPQHFGDGTRLSIL.

This clonotype was recorded many times. This chain uses TRBV12-5 with TRBJ2-5; D not resolved. The CDR3 sequence is 13 residues long. V was trimmed by 4 bases and J by 2 bases, leaving 8 bases between them. The germline CDR1 and CDR2 sequences are LGHNT and FRNRAP. The DNA for the CDR3 is TGTGCTAGTGGTTCGGATCTGCAAGAGACCCAGTACTTC. Translated: CASGSDLQETQYF.

This clonotype was found many times. V is TRBV7-2 and J is TRBJ1-2, with D possibly matching TRBD1 (6 bases). CDR1 and CDR2 (germline): SGHTA, FQGNSA. There are 13 residues in the CDR3. This chain's CDR3 is CATHQTGYYGYTF. CDR3 DNA: TGTGCTACTCACCAGACAGGCTACTATGGCTACACCTTC.

This clonotype is a singleton in its sample. The chain is built from TRBV29-1 and TRBJ2-1, with a possible D match to TRBD1 (6 bases). The ends were cut back, 5 bases at V and 10 bases at J, with 15 bases in the middle. The germline CDR1 and CDR2 sequences are SQVTM and ANQGSEA. The CDR3 runs 12 residues. CDR3 region: CSVLRDTYEQFF. CDR3 nucleotides: TGCAGCGTTTTGAGGGACACCTACGAGCAGTTCTTC.

This clonotype was seen only a few times. The chain combines TRBV7-9 with TRBJ2-3; TRBD2 matches 8 bases. Germline CDR1 reads SEHNR; CDR2 reads FQNEAQ (reference sequence). This CDR3 has 16 amino acids. V shed 5 bases and J 3 bases; nucleotides not matched to a gene: 10. CDR3 DNA sequence: TGTGCCAGCAGCCCGCTAGAGCGGGAGTGGACAGATACGCAGTATTTT. This encodes CASSPLEREWTDTQYF.

Note on this clonotype: This sequence may be a read error, since a much larger clone differs from it by one base. This rearrangement joins TRBV2 to TRBJ2-1; D is possibly TRBD2 (6 bases). V lost 6 bases and J 10 bases, leaving 19 bases between the germline ends. Per the germline V gene, CDR1 is SNHLY and CDR2 is FYNNEI. This CDR3 comprises 14 residues. CDR3 in DNA: TGTGCCAGCAGGGGGGAATTGAGGAGGGGCGAGCAGTTCTTC. Its translation is CASRGELRRGEQFF.

Note on this clonotype: One base away lies a much larger clone, so this may be a sequencing read error. The chain couples TRBV20-1 to TRBJ2-1, with 7 positions matching TRBD1. V shed 6 bases and J 3 bases; nucleotides not matched to a gene: 20. The CDR3 totals 18 residues. CDR1 is DFQATT and CDR2 is SNEGSKA in the germline V gene (reference sequence). This CDR3 is CSAIGGQGEPFRYNEQFF. In nucleotides, the CDR3 is TGCAGTGCAATAGGCGGCCAGGGGGAGCCTTTCCGCTACAATGAGCAGTTCTTC.

Concerning this clonotype: A much larger clone differs by one base, so this may be a read error. The chain couples TRBV7-3 to TRBJ2-5, with a possible D match to TRBD1 (5 bases). This CDR3 has 14 amino acids. In germline, CDR1 is SGHTA, CDR2 FQGTGA. The DNA of the CDR3 is TGTGCCAGCAGCTTAAGGGGCGTAGGAGAGATCCAGTACTTC. This codes for CASSLRGVGEIQYF.

DNA for the CDR3: TGTGCCAGCAGCTTAGCGGACTACACGCAGTATTTT. Its protein is CASSLADYTQYF. The genes are TRBV7-9 and TRBJ2-3; maybe TRBD2 (6 bases). Germline loops: CDR1 SEHNR, CDR2 FQNEAQ (reference sequence). This CDR3 region has 12 residues. V dropped 0 bases and J dropped 9 bases, with 7 bases sitting between them.

The V call is TRBV20-1, the J call TRBJ2-5, with D maybe TRBD2 (5 bases). Trimming cost V 5 bases and J 2 bases, with 24 bases left between them. Germline V gene sequence: CDR1 DFQATT, CDR2 SNEGSKA (reference sequence). The CDR3 covers 17 residues. CDR3 loop: CSAPTGMGSGTQETQYF. As DNA, the CDR3 is TGCAGTGCTCCCACTGGGATGGGGAGCGGAACACAAGAGACCCAGTACTTC.